The present T cell receptor (beta chain) was sequenced within a study of T cell responses to AZD1222 COVID-19 vaccine. Study information: Recipients boosted at about 4 weeks or about 12 weeks are pooled.

Whole-study results and caveats: It should be noted that donors were predominantly white British and more often female, and clonal diversity was possibly underestimated. Vaccination with two AZD1222 doses was followed by a rise in Spike-specific TCR breadth and depth. Repertoires were obtained only post-peak T cell response.

Some clones are missing from TCRdb's copy, which holds only in-frame ones; the method was immunoSEQ multiplex PCR. Among some 160,000 clones, roughly 90% were seen once, and the ten largest hold 1.5% to 2%. Concerning this clone: Its antigen is unidentified.

The clonotype was recovered from an adult in good health. Sequences were derived from peripheral blood, sampled on day 0 of AZD1222 vaccination.

The CDR3 is CASSQGWGQGNEKLFF. CDR3 nucleotides: TGTGCCAGCAGCCAAGGGTGGGGACAGGGTAATGAAAAACTGTTTTTT. V and J are TRBV4-2 and TRBJ1-4, with 9 bases matching TRBD1. The trim removed 1 base at V and 4 bases at J, leaving 4 bases unmatched. Germline CDR1 and CDR2: LGHNA and YNFKEQ. This CDR3 has 16 amino acids.